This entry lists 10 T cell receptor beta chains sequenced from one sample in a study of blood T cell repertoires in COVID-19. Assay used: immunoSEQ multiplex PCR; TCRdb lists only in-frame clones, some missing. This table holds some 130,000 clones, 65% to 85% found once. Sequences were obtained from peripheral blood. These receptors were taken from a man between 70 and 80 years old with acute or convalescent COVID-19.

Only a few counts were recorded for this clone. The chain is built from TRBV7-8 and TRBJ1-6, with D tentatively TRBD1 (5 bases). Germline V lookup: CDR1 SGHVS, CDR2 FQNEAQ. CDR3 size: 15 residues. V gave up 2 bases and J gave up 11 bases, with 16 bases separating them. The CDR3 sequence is CASSLLGREDTPLHF. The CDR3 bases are TGTGCCAGCAGCTTATTGGGCAGGGAGGATACACCCCTCCACTTT.

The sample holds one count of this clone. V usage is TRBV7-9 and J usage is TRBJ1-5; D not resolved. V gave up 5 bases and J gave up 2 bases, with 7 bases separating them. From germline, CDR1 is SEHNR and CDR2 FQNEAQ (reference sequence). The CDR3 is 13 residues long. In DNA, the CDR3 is TGTGCCAGCAGCCTGTCGGGCAATCAGCCCCAGCATTTT. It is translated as CASSLSGNQPQHF.

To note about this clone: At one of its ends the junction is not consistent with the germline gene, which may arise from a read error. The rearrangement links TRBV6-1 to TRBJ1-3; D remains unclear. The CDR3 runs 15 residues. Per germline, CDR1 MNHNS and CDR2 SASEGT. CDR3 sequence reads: CASREDGFSGNTIYF. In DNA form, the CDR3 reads TGTGCCAGCAGAGAAGACGGTTTCTCTGGAAACACCATATATTTT.

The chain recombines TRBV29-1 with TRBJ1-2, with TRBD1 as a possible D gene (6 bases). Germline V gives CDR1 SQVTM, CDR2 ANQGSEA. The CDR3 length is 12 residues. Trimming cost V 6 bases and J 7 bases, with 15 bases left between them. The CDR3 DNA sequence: TGCAGCGTCGAGAGGGGACAAGGTGGCTACACCTTC. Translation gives CSVERGQGGYTF. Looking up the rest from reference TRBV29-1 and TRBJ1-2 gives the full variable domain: SAVISQKPSRDICQRGTSLTIQCQVDSQVTMMFWYRQQPGQSLTLIATANQGSEATYESGFVIDKFPISRPNLTFSTLTVSNMSPEDSSIYLCSVERGQGGYTFGSGTRLTVV.

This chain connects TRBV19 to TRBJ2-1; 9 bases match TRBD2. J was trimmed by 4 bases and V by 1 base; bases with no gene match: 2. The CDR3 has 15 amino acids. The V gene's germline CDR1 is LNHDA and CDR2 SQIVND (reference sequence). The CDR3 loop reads CASSIGGGAYNEQFF. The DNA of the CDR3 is TGTGCCAGTAGTATAGGCGGGGGGGCTTACAATGAGCAGTTCTTC.

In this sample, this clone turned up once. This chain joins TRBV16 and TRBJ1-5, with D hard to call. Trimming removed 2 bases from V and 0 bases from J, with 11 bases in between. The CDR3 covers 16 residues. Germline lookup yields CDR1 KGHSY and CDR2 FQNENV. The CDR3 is CASSQDIAYSNQPQHF. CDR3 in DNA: TGTGCCAGCAGCCAAGACATCGCATATAGCAATCAGCCCCAGCATTTT.

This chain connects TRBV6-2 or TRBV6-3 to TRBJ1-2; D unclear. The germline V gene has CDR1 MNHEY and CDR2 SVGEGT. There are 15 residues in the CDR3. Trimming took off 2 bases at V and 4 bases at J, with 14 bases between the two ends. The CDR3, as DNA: TGTGCCAGCAGTTACCACATCCCCCGGGGCTATGGCTACACCTTC. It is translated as CASSYHIPRGYGYTF.

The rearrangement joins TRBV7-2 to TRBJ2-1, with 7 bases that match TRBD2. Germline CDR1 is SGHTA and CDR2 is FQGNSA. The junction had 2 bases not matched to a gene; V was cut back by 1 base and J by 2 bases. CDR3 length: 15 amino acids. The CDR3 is CASSLGAGAYNEQFF. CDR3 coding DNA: TGTGCCAGCAGCTTAGGGGCGGGGGCCTACAATGAGCAGTTCTTC.

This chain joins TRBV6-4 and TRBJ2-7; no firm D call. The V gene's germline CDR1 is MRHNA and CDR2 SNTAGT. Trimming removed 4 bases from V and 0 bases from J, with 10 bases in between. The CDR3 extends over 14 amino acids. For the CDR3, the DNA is TGTGCCAGCAGTGCTGGGCAGAGCTCCTACGAGCAGTACTTC. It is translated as CASSAGQSSYEQYF.

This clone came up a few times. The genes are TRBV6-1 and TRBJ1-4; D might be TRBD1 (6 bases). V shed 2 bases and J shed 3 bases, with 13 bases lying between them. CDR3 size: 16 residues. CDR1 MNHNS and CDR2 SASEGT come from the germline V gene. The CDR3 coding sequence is TGTGCCAGCAGTGAAAGGCCCTCAGGGGCTAATGAAAAACTGTTTTTT. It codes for CASSERPSGANEKLFF.